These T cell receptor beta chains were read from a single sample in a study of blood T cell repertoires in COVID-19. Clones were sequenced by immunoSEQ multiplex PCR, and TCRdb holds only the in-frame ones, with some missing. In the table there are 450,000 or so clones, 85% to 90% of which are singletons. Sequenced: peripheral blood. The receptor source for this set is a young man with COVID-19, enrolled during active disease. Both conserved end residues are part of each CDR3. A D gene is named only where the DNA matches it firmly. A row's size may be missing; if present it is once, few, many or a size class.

DNA: TGTGCCAGCAGCTCCCAGGGTACCCCGATTCCTTACGAGCAGTACTTC; CDR3: CASSSQGTPIPYEQYF; J: TRBJ2-7; V: TRBV11-3; size: -; D: -; length: 16
DNA: TGTGCCAGCAGCTTGTCAGGGGCAGGCACCGGGGAGCTGTTTTTT; CDR3: CASSLSGAGTGELFF; J: TRBJ2-2; V: TRBV11-2; size: -; D: -; length: 15
DNA: TGTGCCAGCAGCCAAGAGTCAAGGGGGCAGAACTATGGCTACACCTTC; CDR3: CASSQESRGQNYGYTF; J: TRBJ1-2; V: TRBV4-2; size: -; D: TRBD1; length: 16
DNA: TGTGCCAGCACTAGCGGGGGGGCCCAGGGGGAGCTGTTTTTT; CDR3: CASTSGGAQGELFF; J: TRBJ2-2; V: TRBV5-8; size: once; D: TRBD2; length: 14
DNA: TGTGCCAGCAGCCCGCGGACAGGGGGCAACGGTGAAGCTTTCTTT; CDR3: CASSPRTGGNGEAFF; J: TRBJ1-1; V: TRBV7-9; size: -; D: TRBD1; length: 15
DNA: TGTGCCAGCAGCCACCGGGACAGAATGGCTGAAGCTTTCTTT; CDR3: CASSHRDRMAEAFF; J: TRBJ1-1; V: TRBV7-9; size: -; D: TRBD1; length: 14
DNA: TGCGCCAGCAGCCAACCTGGACAGGGGGTAGCAGGGGAGCTGTTTTTT; CDR3: CASSQPGQGVAGELFF; J: TRBJ2-2; V: TRBV4-1; size: -; D: TRBD1; length: 16
DNA: TGTGCCAGCAGTTCGACGACAGGGACGTATCAGCCCCAGCATTTT; CDR3: CASSSTTGTYQPQHF; J: TRBJ1-5; V: TRBV6-2/TRBV6-3; size: -; D: TRBD1; length: 15
DNA: TGCGCCAGCAGCCAAATGCGGGGAGCCGGGGAGCTGTTTTTT; CDR3: CASSQMRGAGELFF; J: TRBJ2-2; V: TRBV4-1; size: few; D: -; length: 14
DNA: TGTGCCACCAGTGATTCCGGGACAGGGCCCGAGCAGTACTTC; CDR3: CATSDSGTGPEQYF; J: TRBJ2-7; V: TRBV24-1; size: -; D: TRBD1; length: 14
DNA: TGTGCCAGCAGCCCCCTCCCCCGCGGCGAACCCTACGAGCAGTACTTC; CDR3: CASSPLPRGEPYEQYF; J: TRBJ2-7; V: TRBV14; size: -; D: -; length: 16
DNA: TGTGCCAGTAGTATCCGGGACAGGGCTAGCACAGATACGCAGTATTTT; CDR3: CASSIRDRASTDTQYF; J: TRBJ2-3; V: TRBV19; size: -; D: TRBD1; length: 16
DNA: TGCAGCGCCGACAGGGAAACAGATACGCAGTATTTT; CDR3: CSADRETDTQYF; J: TRBJ2-3; V: TRBV29-1; size: -; D: TRBD1; length: 12
DNA: TGCGCCAGCAGTGAAGGTGTTACAGGGGGCAGAGAGACCCAGTACTTC; CDR3: CASSEGVTGGRETQYF; J: TRBJ2-5; V: TRBV10-1; size: -; D: TRBD1; length: 16
DNA: TGTGCCAGCAGTTACCAATGGACTAGAGCTCCCCGGTCACATGTTACGCAGTATTTT; CDR3: CASSYQWTRAPRSHVTQYF; J: TRBJ2-3; V: TRBV7-9; size: -; D: TRBD2; length: 19
DNA: TGTGCCAGTAGTATAGGCCAGGGGGCCTACGAGCAGTACTTC; CDR3: CASSIGQGAYEQYF; J: TRBJ2-7; V: TRBV19; size: once; D: TRBD1; length: 14
DNA: TGCGCCAGCAGCTTGGAACTGACAGAGGTGACTGAAGCTTTCTTT; CDR3: CASSLELTEVTEAFF; J: TRBJ1-1; V: TRBV5-1; size: -; D: -; length: 15
DNA: TGTGCCAGCAGCTTACCGGGACAAAAAATCTACGAGCAGTACTTC; CDR3: CASSLPGQKIYEQYF; J: TRBJ2-7; V: TRBV5-4; size: -; D: -; length: 15
DNA: TGTGCCAGTAGTAACCCGACAGGGGTAAAGGATTCACCCCTCCACTTT; CDR3: CASSNPTGVKDSPLHF; J: TRBJ1-6; V: TRBV19; size: -; D: TRBD1; length: 16
DNA: TGCGCCAGCAACCCGGACAGCTCTGGAAACACCATATATTTT; CDR3: CASNPDSSGNTIYF; J: TRBJ1-3; V: TRBV10-2; size: -; D: -; length: 14
DNA: TGTGCCAGCAGCTCGAGGGCGGATACGCGGACCCAGTACTTC; CDR3: CASSSRADTRTQYF; J: TRBJ2-5; V: TRBV11-3; size: -; D: -; length: 14
DNA: TGTGCCAGCAGCGGCGGGGCCGGCTACGAGCAGTACTTC; CDR3: CASSGGAGYEQYF; J: TRBJ2-7; V: TRBV6-5; size: few; D: -; length: 13
DNA: TGTGCCAGCAAGCGACAGACCGAACTTTTCCAAGAGACCCAGTACTTC; CDR3: CASKRQTELFQETQYF; J: TRBJ2-5; V: TRBV2; size: -; D: -; length: 16
DNA: TGTGCCAGCAGTTATTTGGCTAGCGGGGGTCGGGATACGCAGTATTTT; CDR3: CASSYLASGGRDTQYF; J: TRBJ2-3; V: TRBV6-5; size: -; D: TRBD2; length: 16
DNA: TGTGCCAGCAGGTCCGGGTTTATGAACACTGAAGCTTTCTTT; CDR3: CASRSGFMNTEAFF; J: TRBJ1-1; V: TRBV27; size: -; D: -; length: 14
DNA: TGTGCCAGCAGCCCCAGGGGTCGGAGCACTGAAGCTTTCTTT; CDR3: CASSPRGRSTEAFF; J: TRBJ1-1; V: TRBV3-1/TRBV3-2; size: -; D: -; length: 14
DNA: TGCGCCAGCAGCCCCTGGGGGACAGGGGGCCCCTACGAGCAGTACTTC; CDR3: CASSPWGTGGPYEQYF; J: TRBJ2-7; V: TRBV4-1; size: -; D: TRBD1; length: 16
DNA: TGTGCCAGCTCACCCGGGAGGCCGGGAGTCACAGATACGCAGTATTTT; CDR3: CASSPGRPGVTDTQYF; J: TRBJ2-3; V: TRBV18; size: -; D: TRBD2; length: 16
DNA: TGTGCCAGCGCGAAGGGGGCTGCAGCAGATACGCAGTATTTT; CDR3: CASAKGAAADTQYF; J: TRBJ2-3; V: TRBV6-5; size: -; D: TRBD1; length: 14
DNA: TGTGCCAGCAGTGAATTACTACCTCCCTACGAGCAGTACTTC; CDR3: CASSELLPPYEQYF; J: TRBJ2-7; V: TRBV2; size: -; D: -; length: 14
DNA: TGTGCCACCAGTGATTTCTCCGGGACAGGGAGAAATGAGCAGTTCTTC; CDR3: CATSDFSGTGRNEQFF; J: TRBJ2-1; V: TRBV24-1; size: -; D: TRBD1; length: 16
DNA: TGTGCCAGCAGTTCCCTGGGGGAGCTGTTTTTT; CDR3: CASSSLGELFF; J: TRBJ2-2; V: TRBV27; size: -; D: -; length: 11
DNA: TGTGCCTGGAGTCTAGGCAGGGGGAAAGATACGCAGTATTTT; CDR3: CAWSLGRGKDTQYF; J: TRBJ2-3; V: TRBV30; size: -; D: TRBD1; length: 14
DNA: TGCGCCAGCAGCCAGCGGTCGAGACAGGGCACAGATACGCAGTATTTT; CDR3: CASSQRSRQGTDTQYF; J: TRBJ2-3; V: TRBV5-1; size: -; D: -; length: 16
DNA: TGTGCCAGCAGCTTGGGTGGCAGCTATGGCTACACCTTC; CDR3: CASSLGGSYGYTF; J: TRBJ1-2; V: TRBV5-4; size: once; D: -; length: 13
DNA: TGTGCCAGCAGCTTCCCAGGGGGCCCGGGGCAGTTCTTC; CDR3: CASSFPGGPGQFF; J: TRBJ2-1; V: TRBV7-9; size: -; D: TRBD1; length: 13
DNA: TGTGCCAGCAGTTTCGGCAGGGTTGGCTACGAGCAGTACTTC; CDR3: CASSFGRVGYEQYF; J: TRBJ2-7; V: TRBV27; size: -; D: -; length: 14
DNA: TGTGCCAGCAAGCTTGGGGGGACTAGCAGCAATGAGCAGTTCTTC; CDR3: CASKLGGTSSNEQFF; J: TRBJ2-1; V: TRBV5-4; size: -; D: TRBD2; length: 15
DNA: TGCGCCAGCAGCTTAGACGGACAGGGGAACACTGAAGCTTTCTTT; CDR3: CASSLDGQGNTEAFF; J: TRBJ1-1; V: TRBV5-1; size: -; D: TRBD1; length: 15
DNA: TGTGCCAGCAGATCGACAGGGAAATCGGGTGAGCAGTACTTC; CDR3: CASRSTGKSGEQYF; J: TRBJ2-7; V: TRBV5-6; size: -; D: TRBD1; length: 14
DNA: TGTGCCAGCAGTCTCTCCGGGGAGCTGTTTTTT; CDR3: CASSLSGELFF; J: TRBJ2-2; V: TRBV5-4; size: -; D: -; length: 11
DNA: TGTGCCAGCAGTTACAGAGGGGGCGCGGAGACCCAGTACTTC; CDR3: CASSYRGGAETQYF; J: TRBJ2-5; V: TRBV6-5; size: -; D: TRBD1; length: 14
DNA: TGTGCCAGCAGCGTGACAGGGGACGAGCAGTACTTC; CDR3: CASSVTGDEQYF; J: TRBJ2-7; V: TRBV5-4; size: once; D: TRBD1; length: 12
DNA: TGCGCCAGCCGTCCGGGACAAACGAACACTGAAGCTTTCTTT; CDR3: CASRPGQTNTEAFF; J: TRBJ1-1; V: TRBV4-1; size: -; D: -; length: 14
DNA: TGTGCCACCTACTCCCGGGTTGGAGGAAACACCATATATTTT; CDR3: CATYSRVGGNTIYF; J: TRBJ1-3; V: TRBV19; size: -; D: -; length: 14
DNA: TGTGCCAGCAGAGCACAACAGGGGGCCCTAAGCTCCTACGAGCAGTACTTC; CDR3: CASRAQQGALSSYEQYF; J: TRBJ2-7; V: TRBV2; size: -; D: TRBD1; length: 17
DNA: TGTGCCAGTAGTTCGGCGGGGGGTGGTATGTACGAGCAGTACTTC; CDR3: CASSSAGGGMYEQYF; J: TRBJ2-7; V: TRBV19; size: -; D: TRBD2; length: 15
DNA: TGTGCCAGCAGAGACTCAGCGGGAAACACCGGGGAGCTGTTTTTT; CDR3: CASRDSAGNTGELFF; J: TRBJ2-2; V: TRBV25-1; size: -; D: TRBD2; length: 15
DNA: TGTGCCAGCAGCTCTAGACGGGGAGGGGACGGGGAGCTGTTTTTT; CDR3: CASSSRRGGDGELFF; J: TRBJ2-2; V: TRBV11-3; size: -; D: TRBD2; length: 15
DNA: TGTGCCACCAGTGATCCCTATGGGACAGGGGGTATCGATGAGCAGTTCTTC; CDR3: CATSDPYGTGGIDEQFF; J: TRBJ2-1; V: TRBV24-1; size: -; D: TRBD1; length: 17
DNA: TGTGCCAGCAGCTTACTTCACAGGGGAATTACTGAAGCTTTCTTT; CDR3: CASSLLHRGITEAFF; J: TRBJ1-1; V: TRBV5-4; size: -; D: TRBD1; length: 15